This T cell receptor beta chain was sequenced in a study of OX40 agonist ivuxolimab in advanced cancers. Across the study: Patients assigned to dose escalation were diagnosed with hepatocellular carcinoma, melanoma, renal cell or head and neck cancer. Whole-study results and caveats: Low normalized clonal expansion also occurred in some nonresponding patients.

Clones were sequenced by immunoSEQ multiplex PCR, and TCRdb holds only the in-frame ones, with some missing. The profile shows around 80,000 clones, 82% of them singletons. Notes on this clone: Its target is unknown.

Germline CDR1 reads MGHRA; CDR2 reads YSYEKL. CDR3 length: 14 amino acids. V lost 4 bases and J lost 5, with 11 bases in between. The chain combines TRBV4-1 with TRBJ1-4; D not resolved. This TCR was recovered from an adult with an advanced solid tumor such as melanoma, head and neck, liver or kidney cancer. The sample was CD4+ or CD8+ T cells sorted from blood, taken in a trial of the OX40 agonist ivuxolimab. CDR3 in DNA: TGCGCCAGCAGCCCGACCGGGCAAAATGAAAAACTGTTTTTT. Translated: CASSPTGQNEKLFF.